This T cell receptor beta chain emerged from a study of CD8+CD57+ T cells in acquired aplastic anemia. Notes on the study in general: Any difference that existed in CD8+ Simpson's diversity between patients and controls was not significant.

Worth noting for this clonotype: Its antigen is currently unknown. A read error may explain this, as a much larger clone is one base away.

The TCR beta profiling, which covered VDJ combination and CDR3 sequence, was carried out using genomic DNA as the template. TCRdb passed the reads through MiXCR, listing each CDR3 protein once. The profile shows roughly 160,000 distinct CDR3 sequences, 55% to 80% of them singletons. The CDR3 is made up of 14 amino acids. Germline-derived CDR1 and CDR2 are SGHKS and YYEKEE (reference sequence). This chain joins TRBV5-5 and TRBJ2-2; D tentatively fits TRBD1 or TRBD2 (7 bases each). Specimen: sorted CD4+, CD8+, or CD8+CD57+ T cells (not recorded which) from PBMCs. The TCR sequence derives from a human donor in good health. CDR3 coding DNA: TGCACCAGCAGCCGCCAGGGGGAGGGCGGGGAGCTGTTTTTT. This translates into CTSSRQGEGGELFF.